The 30 T cell receptor beta chains listed next were all sequenced from one sample in a study of shared clonotypes between healthy human individuals. The table came from immunoSEQ multiplex PCR; TCRdb's copy has only in-frame clones and leaves some out. This sample yields some 2,100,000 clones, of which around 95% are seen a single time; around 0.13% belongs to the top ten. The source material was naive CD4+ T cells sorted from blood. Documented subset: CD45RA+ positively selected. These receptors were taken from a man between 18 and 29 years old in good health.

The chain is built from TRBV6-5 and TRBJ2-7, with D perhaps TRBD2 (5 bases). CDR1 MNHEY and CDR2 SVGAGI come from the germline V gene. Trimming pared 2 bases from V and 4 bases from J, leaving 15 bases between. The CDR3 spans 15 residues. DNA of the CDR3: TGTGCCAGCAGTTACATGCCCCGGACTCTTTACGAGCAGTACTTC. Protein: CASSYMPRTLYEQYF.

This sequence joins TRBV7-3 and TRBJ1-6; 8 bases match TRBD1. The germline V gene has CDR1 SGHTA and CDR2 FQGTGA. V lost 4 bases to trimming and J lost 10 bases; unmatched junction nucleotides: 12. The CDR3 length is 16 residues. CDR3 region: CASSCPGQVKGSPLHF. CDR3 bases: TGTGCCAGCAGCTGCCCGGGACAGGTGAAGGGGTCACCCCTCCACTTT.

With respect to this clone: At one end the junction does not follow the germline gene, possibly because of a read error. J is TRBJ2-7 and V is TRBV2; D uncertain. CDR1 and CDR2 (germline): SNHLY, FYNNEI. This CDR3 contains 14 residues. The CDR3 nucleotides read TGTGCCAGCAGGGAAGGAATGAGCTCCTACGAGCAGTACTTC. It codes for CASREGMSSYEQYF.

The chain is built from TRBV30 and TRBJ1-2; TRBD1 agrees at 9 bases. CDR1 and CDR2 (germline): GTSNPN, SVGIG (reference sequence). CDR3 length equals 12 residues. The junction had 2 bases not matched to a gene; V was cut back by 3 bases and J by 6 bases. The CDR3 loop is CAWRGQGDGYTF. The CDR3 coding sequence is TGTGCCTGGAGGGGACAGGGAGATGGCTACACCTTC. Looking up the rest from reference TRBV30 and TRBJ1-2 gives the full variable domain: SQTIHQWPATLVQPVGSPLSLECTVEGTSNPNLYWYRQAAGRGLQLLFYSVGIGQISSEVPQNLSASRPQDRQFILSSKKLLLSDSGFYLCAWRGQGDGYTFGSGTRLTVV.

This chain connects TRBV6-5 to TRBJ1-4; possibly TRBD1 for D (6 bases). The CDR3 is made up of 15 amino acids. Trimming shortened V by 3 bases and J by 4 bases, and 12 bases separated the two germline ends. CDR1 is MNHEY, CDR2 SVGAGI, per germline. The CDR3 here is CASSYSGQSNEKLFF. CDR3 bases: TGTGCCAGCAGTTATTCCGGACAGAGTAATGAAAAACTGTTTTTT.

The chain joins TRBV18 to TRBJ1-2, with 8 bases fitting TRBD1. J gave up 5 bases and V 2 bases, and 7 bases lay outside the gene matches. The CDR3 is made up of 15 amino acids. CDR1 is KGHSH, CDR2 LQKENI, per germline. The CDR3 is CASSPETGQGYGYTF. The CDR3 coding sequence is TGTGCCAGCTCACCAGAAACAGGACAGGGTTATGGCTACACCTTC.

J is TRBJ2-3 and V is TRBV6-5; D remains ambiguous. Per germline, CDR1 MNHEY and CDR2 SVGAGI. There are 12 residues in the CDR3. The V end lost 6 bases, the J end lost 10 bases, and 14 bases lay between the germline ends. This CDR3 reads CASSRAQKAQYF. CDR3 bases: TGTGCCAGCAGCCGTGCTCAGAAAGCGCAGTATTTT.

The rearrangement links TRBV5-1 to TRBJ2-3; no firm D call. Germline CDR1 reads SGHRS; CDR2 reads YFSETQ. V was trimmed by 1 base and J by 3 bases, leaving 6 bases between them. This CDR3 contains 13 residues. CDR3 nucleotides: TGCGCCAGCAGCTTGTACTATACAGATACGCAGTATTTT. Amino acids: CASSLYYTDTQYF. The full variable domain, in which reference TRBV5-1 and TRBJ2-3 provide the parts outside the CDR3, is KAGVTQTPRYLIKTRGQQVTLSCSPISGHRSVSWYQQTPGQGLQFLFEYFSETQRNKGNFPGRFSGRQFSNSRSEMNVSTLELGDSALYLCASSLYYTDTQYFGPGTRLTVL.

V is TRBV30 and J is TRBJ1-2, with 7 bases fitting TRBD1. The CDR3 totals 16 residues. Trimming took 0 bases from V and 6 from J; bases not matched to a gene: 13. Germline assignment: CDR1 GTSNPN and CDR2 SVGIG (reference sequence). CDR3 loop: CAWSVNFVDRDDGYTF. The CDR3 bases are TGTGCCTGGAGTGTAAATTTCGTAGACAGGGACGATGGCTACACCTTC.

For this clone: Other DNA sequences in the same sample also yield this CDR3. V usage is TRBV6-1 and J usage is TRBJ1-3; D might be TRBD1 (5 bases). CDR3 size: 14 residues. Germline V CDR1 and CDR2: MNHNS, SASEGT. Between the trimmed V and J ends, which lost 2 bases and 4 bases, there was a span of 9 bases. CDR3 loop: CASSERTRGNTIYF. CDR3 nucleotide sequence: TGTGCCAGCAGTGAAAGGACACGGGGAAACACCATATATTTT.

The rearrangement uses TRBV10-3 and TRBJ2-6; possibly TRBD2 for D (6 bases). Per the germline V gene, CDR1 is ENHRY and CDR2 is SYGVKD. The ends were cut back, 11 bases at V and 4 bases at J, with 24 bases in the middle. The CDR3 runs 17 residues. In DNA, the CDR3 is TGTGCCGCCGGTCCGGGGGAGCTCATAAAAGGGGCCAACGTCCTGACTTTC. Protein sequence: CAAGPGELIKGANVLTF.

With respect to this clone: One junction end disagrees with the germline gene, perhaps due to a read error. V usage is TRBV7-7 and J usage is TRBJ1-4; unclear D gene. This CDR3 region has 13 residues. Germline-derived CDR1 and CDR2 are SSHAT and FNYEAQ (reference sequence). The CDR3 region is CASSLIEGEKLFF. The CDR3 DNA is TGTGCTAGCAGCTTAATCGAGGGTGAAAAACTGTTTTTT.

This rearrangement joins TRBV28 to TRBJ1-1, with TRBD1 as a possible D gene (6 bases). The CDR3 has 15 residues. Germline V gene data show CDR1 as MDHEN and CDR2 as SYDVKM. The V end lost 5 bases, the J end lost 4 bases, and 17 bases lay between the germline ends. CDR3 amino acids: CASSPTGRRLTEAFF. CDR3 bases: TGTGCCAGCAGTCCTACAGGGCGACGACTCACTGAAGCTTTCTTT.

The rearrangement joins TRBV7-2 to TRBJ1-1; D gene uncertain. This CDR3 has 11 amino acids. Trimming stripped 10 bases from V and 5 bases from J, with 11 bases between. Germline assignment: CDR1 SGHTA and CDR2 FQGNSA. The CDR3 sequence is CATRGGTEAFF. DNA for the CDR3: TGTGCCACTCGAGGCGGGACTGAAGCTTTCTTT.

The genes are TRBV30 and TRBJ2-1; 15 bases map to TRBD2. CDR3 length equals 18 residues. The V gene end was trimmed by 2 bases and the J gene end by 5 bases; junction bases not matched to a gene: 10. CDR1 and CDR2 (germline): GTSNPN, SVGIG (reference sequence). CDR3 in DNA: TGTGCCTGGAGTCCTCGAGGGACTAGCGGGGGGATTAACAATGAGCAGTTCTTC. This sequence encodes CAWSPRGTSGGINNEQFF.

The V call is TRBV27, the J call TRBJ2-3, with D possibly TRBD1 on 5 matching bases. This CDR3 has 11 amino acids. CDR1 and CDR2 from the germline V gene are MNHEY and SMNVEV (reference sequence). Trimming cost V 6 bases and J 6 bases, with 7 bases left between them. The CDR3 nucleotides are TGTGCCAGCAGCCGACAGGATACGCAGTATTTT. This codes for CASSRQDTQYF.

The gene calls are TRBV18 and TRBJ1-2; maybe TRBD1 (5 bases). Per germline, CDR1 KGHSH and CDR2 LQKENI. CDR3 length: 17 amino acids. Trimming removed 1 base from V and 0 bases from J, with 15 bases in between. The CDR3 sequence: CASSPLSGTDANYGYTF. CDR3 bases: TGTGCCAGCTCACCACTATCCGGGACGGACGCTAACTATGGCTACACCTTC.

The V and J genes are TRBV2 and TRBJ2-7; 7 bases are shared with TRBD1. With 4 bases clipped from V and 1 base from J, the junction kept 16 bases outside the gene matches. CDR1 is SNHLY, CDR2 FYNNEI, per germline. CDR3 length: 18 residues. CDR3: CASSVGGDFKGDSYEQYF. The CDR3, as DNA: TGTGCCAGCAGTGTAGGGGGCGATTTCAAAGGGGATTCCTACGAGCAGTACTTC.

Worth noting for this clone: This sample also contains other DNA sequences that code for the same CDR3. The gene calls are TRBV6-5 and TRBJ1-1; tentatively, D is TRBD1 (6 bases). In germline, CDR1 is MNHEY, CDR2 SVGAGI. V shed 6 bases and J shed 0 bases, with 8 bases lying between them. This CDR3 is built from 13 residues. The CDR3 nucleotides are TGTGCCAGCAGCCGGACAGTGAACACTGAAGCTTTCTTT. Protein sequence: CASSRTVNTEAFF.

The chain recombines TRBV20-1 with TRBJ2-2; D gene unclear. The CDR3 consists of 8 residues. The germline V gene encodes CDR1 DFQATT and CDR2 SNEGSKA (reference sequence). The V and J ends lost 5 bases and 8 bases respectively, with 0 bases between them. In DNA, the CDR3 is TGCAGTGCTGGGGAGCTGTTTTTT. Protein product: CSAGELFF.

This chain uses TRBV29-1 with TRBJ2-1; 12 positions match TRBD2. The germline V gene encodes CDR1 SQVTM and CDR2 ANQGSEA. This CDR3 contains 15 residues. V trimming: 3 bases; J trimming: 1 base; junction bases outside the gene matches: 1. This chain's CDR3 is CSVDGLAGSYNEQFF. DNA for the CDR3: TGCAGCGTTGACGGACTAGCGGGGTCCTACAATGAGCAGTTCTTC.

This rearrangement joins TRBV4-1 to TRBJ1-4; possible D gene TRBD1, 6 bases. V lost 4 bases and J lost 4, with 16 bases in between. Per germline, CDR1 MGHRA and CDR2 YSYEKL. The CDR3 covers 16 residues. The CDR3 loop reads CASSLTGLGGNEKLFF. The DNA for the CDR3 is TGCGCCAGCAGCCTAACAGGGCTGGGGGGTAATGAAAAACTGTTTTTT.

This chain connects TRBV2 to TRBJ1-6; 7 bases map to TRBD1. The germline V gene encodes CDR1 SNHLY and CDR2 FYNNEI. The CDR3 contains 15 residues. Trimming took 4 bases from V and 5 from J; bases not matched to a gene: 5. The CDR3 sequence is CASSGPGTDNSPLHF. CDR3 bases: TGTGCCAGCAGTGGCCCCGGGACAGATAATTCACCCCTCCACTTT.

The chain employs TRBV9 and TRBJ1-1, with no clear D. V was pared by 1 base and J by 1 base, with 14 bases between. The CDR3 consists of 16 residues. The germline V gene encodes CDR1 SGDLS and CDR2 YYNGEE. The CDR3 DNA reads TGTGCCAGCAGCGTATTACATGGATTCGGGAACACTGAAGCTTTCTTT. Encoded protein: CASSVLHGFGNTEAFF. The whole variable domain, filled in from reference TRBV9 and TRBJ1-1, reads DSGVTQTPKHLITATGQRVTLRCSPRSGDLSVYWYQQSLDQGLQFLIQYYNGEERAKGNILERFSAQQFPDLHSELNLSSLELGDSALYFCASSVLHGFGNTEAFFGQGTRLTVV.

The V call is TRBV30, the J call TRBJ2-7; D ambiguous. V lost 0 bases and J lost 6, with 9 bases in between. This CDR3 is 12 amino acids long. CDR1 is GTSNPN, CDR2 SVGIG, per germline (reference sequence). The CDR3 nucleotides read TGTGCCTGGAGTGTACAAAGTTCCGAGCAGTACTTC. Translation gives CAWSVQSSEQYF.

This rearrangement joins TRBV10-3 to TRBJ2-2, with TRBD2 identical over 11 bases. The CDR3 has 17 amino acids. V shed 8 bases, J shed 0 bases, and the junction held 8 bases outside the gene matches. Germline V gene data show CDR1 as ENHRY and CDR2 as SYGVKD. CDR3 region: CAIGTSGSKTNTGELFF. Here the CDR3 DNA reads TGTGCCATCGGGACTAGCGGATCTAAGACGAACACCGGGGAGCTGTTTTTT.

The rearrangement joins TRBV14 to TRBJ2-1; 8 bases align to TRBD1. The germline V gene has CDR1 SGHDN and CDR2 FVKESK. CDR3 length: 13 residues. V lost 3 bases, J lost 9 bases, and 4 bases stayed unmatched. The CDR3 DNA sequence: TGTGCCAGCAGCCACAGACAGGGGCTTGAGCAGTTCTTC. This codes for CASSHRQGLEQFF.

The CDR3 loop reads CASSIEGTNSYEQYF. CDR3 in DNA: TGTGCCAGTAGTATAGAGGGGACCAATTCCTACGAGCAGTACTTC. The rearrangement joins TRBV19 to TRBJ2-7; D might be TRBD1 or TRBD2, each matching 5 bases. Germline V gene lookup returns CDR1 LNHDA and CDR2 SQIVND (reference sequence). Trimming left V 0 bases short and J 1 base short, with 10 bases between. The CDR3 is made up of 15 amino acids.

The chain combines TRBV30 with TRBJ2-3; the D is unclear. Trimming removed 3 bases at V and 7 bases at J, with 11 bases between. Germline V gives CDR1 GTSNPN, CDR2 SVGIG (reference sequence). The CDR3 is 12 residues long. The CDR3 loop reads CAWSLERHTQYF. The DNA for the CDR3 is TGTGCCTGGAGCCTCGAGAGGCATACGCAGTATTTT.

The V call is TRBV10-3, the J call TRBJ2-2, with D unresolved. The V and J ends lost 6 bases and 4 bases respectively, with 9 bases between them. This CDR3 has 13 residues. Germline values: CDR1 ENHRY, CDR2 SYGVKD. The CDR3 coding sequence is TGTGCCATCAGAGGCCCTCTCACCGGGGAGCTGTTTTTT. Its translation is CAIRGPLTGELFF.